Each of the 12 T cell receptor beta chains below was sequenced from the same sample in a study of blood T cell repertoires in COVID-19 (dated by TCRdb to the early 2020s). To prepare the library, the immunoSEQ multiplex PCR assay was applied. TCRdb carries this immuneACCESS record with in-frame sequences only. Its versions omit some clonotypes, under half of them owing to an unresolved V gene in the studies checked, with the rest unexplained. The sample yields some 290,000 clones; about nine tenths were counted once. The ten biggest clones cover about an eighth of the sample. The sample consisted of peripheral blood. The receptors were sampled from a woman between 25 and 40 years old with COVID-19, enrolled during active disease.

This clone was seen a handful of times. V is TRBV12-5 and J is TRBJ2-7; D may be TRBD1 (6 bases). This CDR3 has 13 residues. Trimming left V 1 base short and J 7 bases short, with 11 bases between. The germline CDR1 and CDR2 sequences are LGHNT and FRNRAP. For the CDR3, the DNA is TGTGCTAGTGGTTTGGGGGACGACAGGGAGCAGTACTTC. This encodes CASGLGDDREQYF.

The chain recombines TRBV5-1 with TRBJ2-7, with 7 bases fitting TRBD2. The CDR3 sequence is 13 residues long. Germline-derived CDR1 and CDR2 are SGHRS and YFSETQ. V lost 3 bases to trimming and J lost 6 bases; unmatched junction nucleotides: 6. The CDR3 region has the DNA TGCGCCAGCAGCTCCGGACTAGACCCCGAGCAGTACTTC. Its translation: CASSSGLDPEQYF. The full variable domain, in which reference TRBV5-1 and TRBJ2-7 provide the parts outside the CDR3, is KAGVTQTPRYLIKTRGQQVTLSCSPISGHRSVSWYQQTPGQGLQFLFEYFSETQRNKGNFPGRFSGRQFSNSRSEMNVSTLELGDSALYLCASSSGLDPEQYFGPGTRLTVT.

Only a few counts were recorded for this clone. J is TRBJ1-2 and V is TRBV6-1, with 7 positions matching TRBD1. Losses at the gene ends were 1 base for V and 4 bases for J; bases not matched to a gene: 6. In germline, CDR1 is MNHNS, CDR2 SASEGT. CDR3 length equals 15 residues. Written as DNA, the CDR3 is TGTGCCAGCAGTGAAGGCAGGGGGTTGGGCTATGGCTACACCTTC. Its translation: CASSEGRGLGYGYTF.

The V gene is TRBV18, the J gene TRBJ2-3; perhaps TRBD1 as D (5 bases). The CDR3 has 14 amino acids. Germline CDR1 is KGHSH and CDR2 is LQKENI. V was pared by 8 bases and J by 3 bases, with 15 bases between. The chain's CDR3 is CASTPWTLTDTQYF. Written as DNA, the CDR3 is TGTGCCAGCACCCCCTGGACACTTACAGATACGCAGTATTTT.

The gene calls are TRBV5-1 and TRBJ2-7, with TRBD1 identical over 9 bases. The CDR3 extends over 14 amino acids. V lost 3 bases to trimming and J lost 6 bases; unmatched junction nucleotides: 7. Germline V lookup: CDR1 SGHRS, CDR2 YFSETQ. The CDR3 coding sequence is TGCGCCAGCAGCTCCGGGACAGGGACCGGCGAGCAGTACTTC. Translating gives CASSSGTGTGEQYF.

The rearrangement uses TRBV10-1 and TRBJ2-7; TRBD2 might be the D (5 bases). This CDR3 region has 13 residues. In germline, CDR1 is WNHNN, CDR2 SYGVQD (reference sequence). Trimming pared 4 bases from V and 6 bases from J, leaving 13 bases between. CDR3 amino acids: CASSAGLGAEQYF. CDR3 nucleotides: TGCGCCAGCAGTGCTGGACTGGGTGCCGAGCAGTACTTC.

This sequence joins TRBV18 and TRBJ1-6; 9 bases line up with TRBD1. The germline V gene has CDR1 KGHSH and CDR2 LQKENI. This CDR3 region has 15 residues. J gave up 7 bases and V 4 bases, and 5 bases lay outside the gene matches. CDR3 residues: CASSQLDRGNSPLHF. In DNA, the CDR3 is TGTGCCAGCTCACAACTTGACAGGGGGAATTCACCCCTCCACTTT.

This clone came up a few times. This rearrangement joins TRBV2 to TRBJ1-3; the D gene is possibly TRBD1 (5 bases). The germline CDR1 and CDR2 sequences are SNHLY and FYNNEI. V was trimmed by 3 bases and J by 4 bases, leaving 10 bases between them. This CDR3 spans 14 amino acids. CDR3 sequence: CASSDRVIGNTIYF. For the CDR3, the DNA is TGTGCCAGCAGTGACAGGGTCATCGGAAACACCATATATTTT.

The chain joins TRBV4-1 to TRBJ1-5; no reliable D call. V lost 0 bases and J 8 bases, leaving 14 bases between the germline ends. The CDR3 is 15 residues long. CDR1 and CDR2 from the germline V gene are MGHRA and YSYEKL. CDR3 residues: CASSQDSRPFEPQHF. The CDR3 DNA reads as TGCGCCAGCAGCCAAGATTCGCGGCCTTTTGAGCCCCAGCATTTT.

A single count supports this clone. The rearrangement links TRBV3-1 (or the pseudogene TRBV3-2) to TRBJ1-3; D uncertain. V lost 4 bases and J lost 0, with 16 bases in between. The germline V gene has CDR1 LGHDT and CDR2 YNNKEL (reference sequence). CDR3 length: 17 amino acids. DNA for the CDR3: TGTGCCAGCAGCCTCACCCGAGCGGACTTCTCTGGAAACACCATATATTTT. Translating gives CASSLTRADFSGNTIYF.

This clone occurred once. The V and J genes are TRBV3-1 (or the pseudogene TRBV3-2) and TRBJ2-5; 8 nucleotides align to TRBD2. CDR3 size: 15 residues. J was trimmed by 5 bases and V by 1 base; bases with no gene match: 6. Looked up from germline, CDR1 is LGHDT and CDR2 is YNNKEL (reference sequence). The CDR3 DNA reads TGTGCCAGCAGCCAAGGGTTAGCGGGGAGGGAGACCCAGTACTTC. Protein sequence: CASSQGLAGRETQYF.

DNA of the CDR3: TGCGCCAGCAGCTTGGGACTGGTAATGGCCACAGATACGCAGTATTTT. Translation gives CASSLGLVMATDTQYF. The chain has TRBV5-1 and TRBJ2-3; D not resolved. The CDR3 has 16 amino acids. Trimming removed 0 bases from V and 2 bases from J, with 13 bases in between. CDR1 and CDR2 from the germline V gene are SGHRS and YFSETQ. The full variable domain, completed using reference TRBV5-1 and TRBJ2-3, is KAGVTQTPRYLIKTRGQQVTLSCSPISGHRSVSWYQQTPGQGLQFLFEYFSETQRNKGNFPGRFSGRQFSNSRSEMNVSTLELGDSALYLCASSLGLVMATDTQYFGPGTRLTVL.